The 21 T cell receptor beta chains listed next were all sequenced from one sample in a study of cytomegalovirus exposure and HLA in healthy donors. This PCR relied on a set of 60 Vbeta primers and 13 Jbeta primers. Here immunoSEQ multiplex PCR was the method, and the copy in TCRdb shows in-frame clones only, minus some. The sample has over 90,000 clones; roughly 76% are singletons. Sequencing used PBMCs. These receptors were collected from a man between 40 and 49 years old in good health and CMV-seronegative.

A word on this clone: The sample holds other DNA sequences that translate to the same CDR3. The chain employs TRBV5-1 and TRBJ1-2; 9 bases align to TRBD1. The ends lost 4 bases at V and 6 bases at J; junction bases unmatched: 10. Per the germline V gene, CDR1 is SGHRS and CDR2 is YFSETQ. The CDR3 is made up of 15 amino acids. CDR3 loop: CASSLGTGLSDGYTF. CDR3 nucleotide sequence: TGCGCCAGCAGCCTTGGGACAGGGCTATCCGATGGCTACACCTTC.

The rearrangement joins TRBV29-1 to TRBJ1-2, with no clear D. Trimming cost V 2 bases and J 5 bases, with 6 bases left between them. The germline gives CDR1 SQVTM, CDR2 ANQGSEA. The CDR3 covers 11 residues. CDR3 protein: CSVESGYGYTF. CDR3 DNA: TGCAGCGTTGAATCGGGGTATGGCTACACCTTC.

The CDR3 sequence is CASSLEYGGITGELFF. CDR3 bases: TGTGCCAGCAGCTTGGAGTACGGCGGCATCACCGGGGAGCTGTTTTTT. The chain has TRBV5-6 and TRBJ2-2, with no clear D. The CDR3 sequence is 16 residues long. CDR1 and CDR2 (germline): SGHDT, YYEEEE. Deletions cut 0 bases from V and 4 bases from J, with 13 bases between.

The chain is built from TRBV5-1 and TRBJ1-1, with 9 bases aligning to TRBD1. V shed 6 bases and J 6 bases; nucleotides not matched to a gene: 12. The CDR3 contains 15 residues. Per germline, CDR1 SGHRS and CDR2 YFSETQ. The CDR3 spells CASTGGTGLVAEAFF. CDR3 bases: TGCGCCAGCACGGGGGGGACAGGGCTCGTCGCTGAAGCTTTCTTT.

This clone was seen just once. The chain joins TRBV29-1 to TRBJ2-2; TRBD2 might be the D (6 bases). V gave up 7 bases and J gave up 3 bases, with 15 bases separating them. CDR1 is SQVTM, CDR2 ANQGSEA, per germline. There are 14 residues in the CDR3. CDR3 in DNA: TGCAGCGCCTCGGCGGGGTTGGACACCGGGGAGCTGTTTTTT. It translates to CSASAGLDTGELFF.

This CDR3 reads CAWLHSMPFYTF. CDR3 DNA: TGTGCCTGGCTCCACTCTATGCCATTTTACACCTTC. The chain couples TRBV30 to TRBJ1-2; D uncertain. The V and J ends lost 5 bases and 11 bases respectively, with 18 bases between them. This CDR3 is built from 12 residues. Germline CDR1 GTSNPN, CDR2 SVGIG (reference sequence).

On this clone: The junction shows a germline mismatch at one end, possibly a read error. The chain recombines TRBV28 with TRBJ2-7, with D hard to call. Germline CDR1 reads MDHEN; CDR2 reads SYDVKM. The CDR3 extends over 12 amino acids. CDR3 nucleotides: TGTGCCAGCACCATGCCCGAGGCACCCCCTGACTTC. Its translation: CASTMPEAPPDF.

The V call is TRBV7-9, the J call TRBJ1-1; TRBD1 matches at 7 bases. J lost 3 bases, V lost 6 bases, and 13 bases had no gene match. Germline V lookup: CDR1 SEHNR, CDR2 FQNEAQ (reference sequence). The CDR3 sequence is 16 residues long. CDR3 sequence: CASSLGVGRGDTEAFF. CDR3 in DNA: TGTGCCAGCAGTTTGGGGGTGGGCAGGGGGGACACTGAAGCTTTCTTT.

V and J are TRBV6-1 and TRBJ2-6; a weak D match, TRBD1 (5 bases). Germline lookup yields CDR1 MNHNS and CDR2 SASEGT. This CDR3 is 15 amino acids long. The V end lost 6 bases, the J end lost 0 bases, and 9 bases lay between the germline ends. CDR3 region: CASSEQDSGANVLTF. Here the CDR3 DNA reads TGTGCCAGCAGCGAACAGGACTCTGGGGCCAACGTCCTGACTTTC.

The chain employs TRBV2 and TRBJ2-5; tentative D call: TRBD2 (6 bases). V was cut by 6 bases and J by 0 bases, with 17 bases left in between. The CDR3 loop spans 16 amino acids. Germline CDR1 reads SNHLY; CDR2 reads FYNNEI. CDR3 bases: TGTGCCAGCAGCGACAACCGGGACTGGTACCAAGAGACCCAGTACTTC. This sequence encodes CASSDNRDWYQETQYF.

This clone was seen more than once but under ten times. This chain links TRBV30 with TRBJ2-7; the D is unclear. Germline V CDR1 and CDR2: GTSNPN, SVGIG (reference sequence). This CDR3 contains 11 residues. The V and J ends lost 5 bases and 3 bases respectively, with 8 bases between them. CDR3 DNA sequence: TGTGCCTGGGGTGACGGCTACGAGCAGTACTTC. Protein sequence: CAWGDGYEQYF.

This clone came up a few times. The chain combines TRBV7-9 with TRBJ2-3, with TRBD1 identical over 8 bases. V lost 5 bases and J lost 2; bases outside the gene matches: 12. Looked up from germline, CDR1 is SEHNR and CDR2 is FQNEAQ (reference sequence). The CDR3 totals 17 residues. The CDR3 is CASSRGTGVFFTDTQYF. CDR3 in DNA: TGTGCCAGCAGCCGCGGGACAGGAGTTTTCTTCACAGATACGCAGTATTTT.

The DNA of the CDR3 is TGTGCCAGCAGCTCGACTTCCGGGACAAGCGGTTGGCAGTATTTT. It is translated as CASSSTSGTSGWQYF. The chain uses TRBV7-2 and TRBJ2-3; weak D call: TRBD1 (6 bases). The CDR3 has 15 residues. The V end was cut by 4 bases, the J end by 11 bases, with 22 bases between. Germline V CDR1 and CDR2: SGHTA, FQGNSA.

The chain's CDR3 is CASSRDRGEQYF. The CDR3 DNA follows: TGTGCCAGCAGCCGGGACAGGGGTGAGCAGTACTTC. The chain couples TRBV13 to TRBJ2-7, with 10 bases fitting TRBD1. The germline CDR1 and CDR2 sequences are PRHDT and FYEKMQ (reference sequence). This CDR3 region has 12 residues. Trimming took 5 bases from V and 7 from J; bases not matched to a gene: 2.

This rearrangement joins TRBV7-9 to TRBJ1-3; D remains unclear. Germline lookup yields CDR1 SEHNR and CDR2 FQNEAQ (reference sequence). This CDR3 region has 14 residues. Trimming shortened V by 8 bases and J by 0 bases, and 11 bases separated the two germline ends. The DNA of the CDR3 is TGTGCCAGCGGCCTCGGAGTCTCTGGAAACACCATATATTTT. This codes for CASGLGVSGNTIYF.

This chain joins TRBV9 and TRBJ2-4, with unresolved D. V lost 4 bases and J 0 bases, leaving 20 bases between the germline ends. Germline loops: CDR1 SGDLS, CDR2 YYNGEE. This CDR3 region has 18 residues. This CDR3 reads CASSLQPPDTLAKNIQYF. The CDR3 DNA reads TGTGCCAGCAGCCTCCAACCCCCAGACACCCTAGCCAAAAACATTCAGTACTTC.

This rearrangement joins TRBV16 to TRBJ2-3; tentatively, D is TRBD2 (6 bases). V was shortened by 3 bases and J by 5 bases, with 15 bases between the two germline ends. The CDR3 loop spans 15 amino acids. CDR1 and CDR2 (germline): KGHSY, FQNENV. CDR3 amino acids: CASSQGGSYVDTQYF. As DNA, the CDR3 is TGTGCCAGCAGCCAGGGGGGAAGCTACGTAGATACGCAGTATTTT. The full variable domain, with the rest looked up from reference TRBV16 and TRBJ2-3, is GEEVAQTPKHLVRGEGQKAKLYCAPIKGHSYVFWYQQVLKNEFKFLISFQNENVFDETGMPKERFSAKCLPNSPCSLEIQATKLEDSAVYFCASSQGGSYVDTQYFGPGTRLTVL.

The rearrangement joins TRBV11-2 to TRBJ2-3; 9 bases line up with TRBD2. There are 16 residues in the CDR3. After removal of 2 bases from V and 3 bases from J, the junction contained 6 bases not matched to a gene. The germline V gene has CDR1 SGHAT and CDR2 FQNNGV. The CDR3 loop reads CASSLLGLALTDTQYF. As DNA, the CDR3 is TGTGCCAGCAGCTTATTGGGACTAGCTTTGACAGATACGCAGTATTTT.

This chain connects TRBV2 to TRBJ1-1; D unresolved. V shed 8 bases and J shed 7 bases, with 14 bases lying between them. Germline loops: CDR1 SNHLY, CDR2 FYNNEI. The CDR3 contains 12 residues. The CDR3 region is CASGRFTFEAFF. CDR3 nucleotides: TGTGCCAGCGGGAGGTTTACCTTTGAAGCTTTCTTT. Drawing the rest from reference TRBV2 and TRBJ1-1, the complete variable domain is EPEVTQTPSHQVTQMGQEVILRCVPISNHLYFYWYRQILGQKVEFLVSFYNNEISEKSEIFDDQFSVERPDGSNFTLKIRSTKLEDSAMYFCASGRFTFEAFFGQGTRLTVV.

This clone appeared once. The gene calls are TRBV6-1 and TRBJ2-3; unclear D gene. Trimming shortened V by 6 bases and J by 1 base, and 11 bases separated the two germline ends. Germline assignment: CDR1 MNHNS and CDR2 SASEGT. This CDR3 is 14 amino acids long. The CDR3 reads CASRSHRGTDTQYF. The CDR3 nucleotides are TGTGCCAGCAGATCACACCGGGGCACAGATACGCAGTATTTT.

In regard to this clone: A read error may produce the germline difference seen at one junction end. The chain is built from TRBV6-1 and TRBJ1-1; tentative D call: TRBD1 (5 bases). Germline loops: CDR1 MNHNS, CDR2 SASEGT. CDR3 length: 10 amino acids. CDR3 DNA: TGTGCCAGCAGTGATAGCAGGGCCCTATTT. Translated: CASSDSRALF.